The 9 T cell receptor beta chains given below trace back to one sample, sequenced in a study of cytomegalovirus exposure and HLA in healthy donors. PCR amplification relied on 60 Vbeta primers (plus 13 Jbeta primers). Sequencing was performed with immunoSEQ multiplex PCR; in TCRdb, only in-frame clones are kept and a portion is missing. The data hold 130,000 or so clones, with more than 60% observed a single time. Sequencing was carried out using PBMCs. These TCRs come from a man between 18 and 29 years old in good health and CMV-seronegative.

V is TRBV6-1 and J is TRBJ2-3; 8 bases match TRBD1. The CDR3 totals 15 residues. V lost 4 bases to trimming and J lost 0 bases; unmatched junction nucleotides: 3. Germline assignment: CDR1 MNHNS and CDR2 SASEGT. In DNA form, the CDR3 reads TGTGCCAGCAGTGTGGACAGGGTGAGCACAGATACGCAGTATTTT. Amino acids: CASSVDRVSTDTQYF.

Here the CDR3 DNA reads TGTGCCAGCAGTGCCATACAGGGGGCGACCTACGAGCAGTACTTC. Translated, it gives CASSAIQGATYEQYF. The chain has TRBV6-1 and TRBJ2-7; TRBD1 matches at 9 bases. The CDR3 has 15 residues. Trimming took 4 bases from V and 2 from J; bases not matched to a gene: 6. CDR1 is MNHNS and CDR2 is SASEGT in the germline V gene.

The gene calls are TRBV6-5 and TRBJ2-5; a weak D match, TRBD1 (6 bases). The V end was cut by 5 bases, the J end by 4 bases, with 11 bases between. Germline assignment: CDR1 MNHEY and CDR2 SVGAGI. This CDR3 comprises 13 residues. CDR3 amino acids: CASSVQGPETQYF. In nucleotides, the CDR3 is TGTGCCAGCAGTGTTCAGGGGCCAGAGACCCAGTACTTC.

The genes are TRBV6-1 and TRBJ2-1, with TRBD1 identical over 9 bases. Per germline, CDR1 MNHNS and CDR2 SASEGT. This CDR3 region has 15 residues. Trimming removed 7 bases from V and 7 bases from J; junction bases left unmatched: 11. The CDR3 DNA reads TGTGCCAGCATCTACACGGGACAGGGCCTAAATGAGCAGTTCTTC. Amino acids: CASIYTGQGLNEQFF.

The V gene is TRBV6-5, the J gene TRBJ2-1; a weak D match, TRBD1 (5 bases). The CDR3 contains 14 residues. The V end was cut by 2 bases, the J end by 10 bases, with 15 bases between. Germline assignment: CDR1 MNHEY and CDR2 SVGAGI. CDR3 in DNA: TGTGCCAGCAGTTACGTAGGGGCTAGTGGCGAGCAGTTCTTC. It is translated as CASSYVGASGEQFF.

The genes are TRBV28 and TRBJ2-1; 9 positions match TRBD1. This CDR3 has 16 residues. With 4 bases clipped from V and 5 bases from J, the junction kept 9 bases outside the gene matches. Germline CDR1 reads MDHEN; CDR2 reads SYDVKM. CDR3 nucleotides: TGTGCCAGCAGTTATCTCGGGACAGGGTCGGACAATGAGCAGTTCTTC. Amino acids: CASSYLGTGSDNEQFF.

The chain links TRBV19 to TRBJ1-1; D is perhaps TRBD1 (5 bases). Per the germline V gene, CDR1 is LNHDA and CDR2 is SQIVND (reference sequence). Trimming pared 7 bases from V and 3 bases from J, leaving 15 bases between. The CDR3 has 14 residues. The CDR3 region is CASTLQGWYTEAFF. As DNA, the CDR3 is TGTGCCAGTACCCTCCAGGGTTGGTACACTGAAGCTTTCTTT.

V gene TRBV10-1 combines with J gene TRBJ2-7, with 11 positions matching TRBD1. CDR3 length: 14 residues. Losses at the gene ends were 7 bases for V and 2 bases for J; bases not matched to a gene: 4. Germline V gene data show CDR1 as WNHNN and CDR2 as SYGVQD (reference sequence). The CDR3 region is CASKKGQGAYEQYF. DNA of the CDR3: TGCGCCAGCAAGAAGGGACAGGGGGCCTACGAGCAGTACTTC.

There are a few counts of this clone. The rearrangement links TRBV19 to TRBJ1-3; D remains unclear. CDR3 size: 14 residues. Germline lookup yields CDR1 LNHDA and CDR2 SQIVND (reference sequence). With 10 bases removed from V and 0 bases from J, the gap between germline ends came to 13 bases. The CDR3, as DNA: TGTGCCACCCATGGTACACACTCTGGAAACACCATATATTTT. As protein: CATHGTHSGNTIYF.